One sample yielded the 10 T cell receptor beta chains listed below, sequenced in a study of patients and donors after allogeneic stem cell transplantation. TCRdb passed the RT-PCR reads through MiXCR, listing each CDR3 protein once. The profile shows approximately 140,000 distinct CDR3 sequences, over 35% of them singletons. Sample: blood, either unsorted or a sorted T cell fraction (not recorded which). Receptor source: a human donor who was either an allogeneic HSCT recipient or a stem cell or donor lymphocyte infusion donor (not recorded which). It is not recorded whose cells these are; they may come from a transplant donor.

The V call is TRBV6-2 or TRBV6-3, the J call TRBJ1-3; D is possibly TRBD1 (5 bases). The germline V gene has CDR1 MNHEY and CDR2 SVGEGT. The CDR3 runs to 17 residues. V was clipped by 6 bases and J by 1 base, with 19 bases between them. The CDR3 sequence: CASSSPGTERSGNTIYF. The CDR3 coding sequence is TGTGCCAGCAGCTCCCCCGGGACGGAAAGATCTGGAAACACCATATATTTT.

This chain links TRBV15 with TRBJ1-2; D remains unclear. The length of the CDR3 is 16 residues. Trimming removed 0 bases at V and 0 bases at J, with 11 bases between. Germline CDR1 is LNHNV and CDR2 is YYDKDF (reference sequence). The CDR3 spells CATSRELSTANYGYTF. CDR3 sequence (DNA): TGTGCCACCAGCAGAGAACTTTCGACCGCTAACTATGGCTACACCTTC.

The V gene is TRBV7-9, the J gene TRBJ1-6, with D maybe TRBD1 (6 bases). This CDR3 is built from 16 residues. V was trimmed by 4 bases and J by 8 bases, leaving 18 bases between them. The germline V gene encodes CDR1 SEHNR and CDR2 FQNEAQ (reference sequence). The CDR3 nucleotides read TGTGCCAGCAGCTCACATCCCCAGGGGAGAGATTCACCCCTCCACTTT. Protein product: CASSSHPQGRDSPLHF. Looking up the rest from reference TRBV7-9 and TRBJ1-6 gives the full variable domain: DTGVSQNPRHKITKRGQNVTFRCDPISEHNRLYWYRQTLGQGPEFLTYFQNEAQLEKSRLLSDRFSAERPKGSFSTLEIQRTEQGDSAMYLCASSSHPQGRDSPLHFGNGTRLTVT.

This clonotype has at least ten counts. V usage is TRBV12-3 or TRBV12-4 and J usage is TRBJ1-1; D uncertain. This CDR3 has 15 amino acids. Deletions cut 3 bases from V and 0 bases from J, with 11 bases between. The CDR3 spells CASSLQKGVNTEAFF. The CDR3 coding sequence is TGTGCCAGCAGTTTGCAGAAGGGAGTGAACACTGAAGCTTTCTTT.

V and J are TRBV6-1 and TRBJ2-2; D is undetermined. This CDR3 contains 15 residues. The V gene lost 7 bases and the J gene lost 4 bases, with 16 bases spanning the gap. CDR1 and CDR2 (germline): MNHNS, SASEGT. Here the CDR3 reads CASNALPRFTGELFF. CDR3 nucleotide sequence: TGTGCCAGCAACGCCCTGCCTCGGTTCACCGGGGAGCTGTTTTTT.

The chain joins TRBV6-5 to TRBJ1-5; 8 bases are shared with TRBD1. This CDR3 comprises 16 residues. The junction had 10 bases not matched to a gene; V was cut back by 7 bases and J by 2 bases. Germline assignment: CDR1 MNHEY and CDR2 SVGAGI. The CDR3 reads CASNPRRRGRNQPQHF. CDR3 DNA: TGTGCCAGCAATCCGAGACGCAGGGGGCGCAATCAGCCCCAGCATTTT.

The chain couples TRBV5-6 to TRBJ1-1; the D gene is possibly TRBD1 (5 bases). V was pared by 3 bases and J by 2 bases, with 17 bases between. CDR1 and CDR2 (germline): SGHDT, YYEEEE. The length of the CDR3 is 16 residues. CDR3 residues: CASSWAVEGTNTEAFF. Written as DNA, the CDR3 is TGTGCCAGCAGCTGGGCAGTTGAGGGGACCAACACTGAAGCTTTCTTT.

The gene calls are TRBV28 and TRBJ2-5, with 7 bases lining up with TRBD1. The CDR3 extends over 18 amino acids. The junction had 16 bases not matched to a gene; V was cut back by 2 bases and J by 4 bases. The germline V gene has CDR1 MDHEN and CDR2 SYDVKM. The CDR3 DNA reads as TGTGCCAGCAGTTTACCCCGGGACAGACACGAAGGTACAGAGACCCAGTACTTC. Its translation is CASSLPRDRHEGTETQYF.

The chain links TRBV7-9 to TRBJ1-1; D not certain. Germline values: CDR1 SEHNR, CDR2 FQNEAQ (reference sequence). V lost 6 bases and J 4 bases, leaving 12 bases between the germline ends. The CDR3 has 13 amino acids. CDR3 DNA: TGTGCCAGCAGGATGGGCGAGGGCACTGAAGCTTTCTTT. It specifies CASRMGEGTEAFF.

The V call is TRBV28, the J call TRBJ1-1; TRBD1 agrees at 8 bases. Germline CDR1 and CDR2: MDHEN and SYDVKM. Trimming at V came to 4 bases and at J to 3 bases, leaving 10 bases not matched to a gene. The CDR3 consists of 16 residues. The CDR3 nucleotides read TGTGCCAGCAGTTCTCCCCCGGACAGGGTGTACACTGAAGCTTTCTTT. It encodes CASSSPPDRVYTEAFF.